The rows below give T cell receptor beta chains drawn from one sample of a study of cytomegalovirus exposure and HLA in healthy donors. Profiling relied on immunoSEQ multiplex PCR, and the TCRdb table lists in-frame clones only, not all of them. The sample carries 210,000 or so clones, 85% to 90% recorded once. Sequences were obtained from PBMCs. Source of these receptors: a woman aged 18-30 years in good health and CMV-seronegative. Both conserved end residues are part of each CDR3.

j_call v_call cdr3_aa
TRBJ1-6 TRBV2 CASRKSVGTGDNSPLHF
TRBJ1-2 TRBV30 CAWRPVGQANYTF
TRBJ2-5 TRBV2 CASSESVETQYF
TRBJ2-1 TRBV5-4 CASSLLDRGSYNEQFF
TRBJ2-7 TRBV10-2 CASTGRGGQAGYEQYF
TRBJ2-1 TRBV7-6 CASSVGTSGRFINEQFF
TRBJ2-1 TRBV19 CASSRGAHPEQFF
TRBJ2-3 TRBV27 CASSLGFSLPDTQYF
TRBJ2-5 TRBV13 CASSLVRGGGETQYF
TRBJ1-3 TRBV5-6 CASFRSGGRSGNTIYF
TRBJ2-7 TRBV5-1 CASSIGLADYEQYF
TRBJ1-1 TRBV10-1 CASSESTGGRGTEAFF
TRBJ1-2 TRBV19 CASKAGQDEAAYGYTF
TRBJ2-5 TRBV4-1 CASSQDSEETQYF
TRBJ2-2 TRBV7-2 CASSYSAGGLTGELFF
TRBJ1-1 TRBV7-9 CASSLRARGTGNTEAFF
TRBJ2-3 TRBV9 CASSVRTSGSDTQYF
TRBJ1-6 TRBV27 CASSPGAGANSPLHF